These 11 T cell receptor beta chains share one sample of origin, sequenced in a study of blood T cell repertoires in COVID-19. This table comes from immunoSEQ multiplex PCR, and its TCRdb copy is limited to in-frame clones, with some not included. The sample includes some 300,000 clones, around nine tenths of them seen just once. The sequenced sample consisted of PBMCs or T cells enriched from blood (not recorded which). The receptors were gathered from an older woman in a cohort exposed to, infected with or recovered from COVID-19 (not recorded which).

The V and J genes are TRBV28 and TRBJ2-7, with 11 nucleotides matching TRBD1. CDR1 is MDHEN, CDR2 SYDVKM, per germline. The CDR3 covers 15 residues. V shed 5 bases and J 2 bases; nucleotides not matched to a gene: 5. CDR3 in amino acids: CASSAPGQGAYEQYF. CDR3 bases: TGTGCCAGCAGTGCACCGGGACAGGGGGCCTACGAGCAGTACTTC.

This clone was seen more than once but under ten times. CDR3 region: CASSAGQVSNQPQHF. The CDR3 coding sequence is TGTGCCAGTAGTGCGGGACAGGTGAGCAATCAGCCCCAGCATTTT. The V gene is TRBV19, the J gene TRBJ1-5; 8 bases are a match to TRBD1. Germline-derived CDR1 and CDR2 are LNHDA and SQIVND (reference sequence). This CDR3 contains 15 residues. The trim removed 5 bases at V and 1 base at J, leaving 4 bases unmatched.

This clone was observed a single time. The rearrangement links TRBV7-8 to TRBJ1-5, with 7 bases aligning to TRBD1. There are 17 residues in the CDR3. Germline-derived CDR1 and CDR2 are SGHVS and FQNEAQ. The junction had 13 bases not matched to a gene; V was cut back by 5 bases and J by 3 bases. The CDR3 DNA follows: TGTGCCAGCAGCCCTCTTGGAGGGGGCGCGAACAATCAGCCCCAGCATTTT. Its protein is CASSPLGGGANNQPQHF.

The V call is TRBV3-1 (or the pseudogene TRBV3-2), the J call TRBJ2-7; no firm D call. This CDR3 is built from 15 residues. V was pared by 1 base and J by 2 bases, with 12 bases between. Germline CDR1 is LGHDT and CDR2 is YNNKEL (reference sequence). The CDR3 sequence is CASSQVSRIPYEQYF. CDR3 sequence (DNA): TGTGCCAGCAGCCAAGTATCCAGGATTCCCTACGAGCAGTACTTC.

CDR3 in DNA: TGTGCCAGTTCACCCTCCAGATTAGCGGGAGCTTACGAGCAGTACTTC. Translated, it gives CASSPSRLAGAYEQYF. This chain uses TRBV28 with TRBJ2-7; TRBD2 agrees at 9 bases. The CDR3 sequence is 16 residues long. Germline assignment: CDR1 MDHEN and CDR2 SYDVKM. V lost 9 bases to trimming and J lost 4 bases; unmatched junction nucleotides: 16.

This chain connects TRBV2 to TRBJ2-3, with TRBD2 as a possible D gene (6 bases). CDR3 length equals 16 residues. Between the trimmed V and J ends, which lost 6 bases and 4 bases, there was a span of 20 bases. CDR1 is SNHLY, CDR2 FYNNEI, per germline. Here the CDR3 reads CASRGEKAGWADTQYF. The CDR3 DNA is TGTGCCAGCAGGGGGGAAAAGGCGGGATGGGCAGATACGCAGTATTTT.

This chain joins TRBV24-1 and TRBJ2-3; D is possibly TRBD1 (5 bases). Per the germline V gene, CDR1 is KGHDR and CDR2 is SFDVKD. This CDR3 has 14 amino acids. Deletions cut 5 bases from V and 1 base from J, with 9 bases between. The DNA of the CDR3 is TGTGCCACCAGTGGGACCAGGGGCACAGATACGCAGTATTTT. Translated, it gives CATSGTRGTDTQYF.

The genes are TRBV10-1 and TRBJ1-1, with 7 bases fitting TRBD1. The CDR3 totals 13 residues. V was pared by 2 bases and J by 8 bases, with 5 bases of the junction left unmatched. CDR1 and CDR2 (germline): WNHNN, SYGVQD (reference sequence). In DNA form, the CDR3 reads TGCGCCAGCAGTGAGAGGGGGCAGGTCGAAGCTTTCTTT. Residues: CASSERGQVEAFF.

V gene TRBV7-2 combines with J gene TRBJ2-1, with 15 bases fitting TRBD2. The length of the CDR3 is 16 residues. V gave up 5 bases and J gave up 13 bases; unmatched junction bases: 12. The germline CDR1 and CDR2 sequences are SGHTA and FQGNSA. CDR3 in DNA: TGTGCCAGCAGCCTCCAGGCCGGGACTAGCGGGAGGAAACAGTTCTTC. Amino acid sequence: CASSLQAGTSGRKQFF.

V is TRBV7-9 and J is TRBJ1-1; D not certain. Trimming took off 0 bases at V and 0 bases at J, with 8 bases between the two ends. This CDR3 is built from 15 residues. Germline CDR1 is SEHNR and CDR2 is FQNEAQ (reference sequence). The CDR3 region has the DNA TGTGCCAGCAGCTTAGCTCCCCGAGTGAACACTGAAGCTTTCTTT. It yields the protein CASSLAPRVNTEAFF.

The chain uses TRBV10-1 and TRBJ2-4, with a tentative D call TRBD2 (5 bases). V lost 2 bases, J lost 4 bases, and 15 bases lay in between. Germline CDR1 is WNHNN and CDR2 is SYGVQD (reference sequence). This CDR3 is 16 amino acids long. Here the CDR3 DNA reads TGCGCCAGCAGTGAGGGGAGTCATGTTCTGAAAAACATTCAGTACTTC. Translation gives CASSEGSHVLKNIQYF.